The rows below give T cell receptor beta chains drawn from one sample of a study of blood T cell repertoires in COVID-19. Sequencing was performed with immunoSEQ multiplex PCR; in TCRdb, only in-frame clones are kept and a portion is missing. The sample lists some 74,000 clones, more than 80% seen once, with 4.8% in the top ten. Sequenced material: peripheral blood. Receptors were obtained from a woman older than 75 with active or convalescent COVID-19. The CDR3 runs from the conserved cysteine through the conserved F or W. The order of the fields is D gene, J gene, V gene, clone size, CDR3 protein, CDR3 DNA. A D gene is named only where the DNA matches it firmly. The size of a clone is reported for some rows only, either as once, few or many, or as a class for expanded clones.

d_gene: .; j_gene: TRBJ2-1; v_gene: TRBV14; abundance: .; CDR3aa: CASSPNLPYNEQFF; CDR3nt: TGTGCCAGCAGCCCGAACTTACCCTACAATGAGCAGTTCTTC
d_gene: .; j_gene: TRBJ1-1; v_gene: TRBV5-1; abundance: .; CDR3aa: CASSLGVFVNTEAFF; CDR3nt: TGCGCCAGCAGCTTGGGCGTTTTTGTGAACACTGAAGCTTTCTTT
d_gene: TRBD1; j_gene: TRBJ1-4; v_gene: TRBV15; abundance: .; CDR3aa: CATGQGVAANEKLFF; CDR3nt: TGTGCCACCGGACAGGGGGTAGCGGCTAATGAAAAACTGTTTTTT
d_gene: TRBD1; j_gene: TRBJ2-5; v_gene: TRBV9; abundance: .; CDR3aa: CASSVGSFGQGGETQYF; CDR3nt: TGTGCCAGCAGCGTAGGGTCTTTCGGACAGGGCGGAGAGACCCAGTACTTC
d_gene: .; j_gene: TRBJ2-7; v_gene: TRBV3-1/TRBV3-2; abundance: .; CDR3aa: CASSQESTPRGHPGKYF; CDR3nt: TGTGCCAGCAGCCAAGAGTCTACTCCCCGCGGACATCCTGGGAAGTACTTC
d_gene: TRBD2; j_gene: TRBJ2-3; v_gene: TRBV19; abundance: .; CDR3aa: CASTEISSGSADTQYF; CDR3nt: TGTGCCAGTACCGAAATCTCTAGCGGGAGTGCAGATACGCAGTATTTT
d_gene: .; j_gene: TRBJ1-5; v_gene: TRBV7-9; abundance: .; CDR3aa: CASSPAGSGNQPQHF; CDR3nt: TGTGCCAGCAGCCCCGCCGGGTCGGGCAATCAGCCCCAGCATTTT
d_gene: TRBD2; j_gene: TRBJ2-5; v_gene: TRBV28; abundance: .; CDR3aa: CASSLWVGASGSRAQYF; CDR3nt: TGTGCCAGCAGTTTATGGGTCGGGGCTAGCGGGTCAAGGGCCCAGTACTTC
d_gene: TRBD1; j_gene: TRBJ1-5; v_gene: TRBV27; abundance: once; CDR3aa: CASSPGQGNQPQHF; CDR3nt: TGTGCCAGCAGTCCGGGACAGGGGAATCAGCCCCAGCATTTT
d_gene: TRBD1; j_gene: TRBJ2-7; v_gene: TRBV10-3; abundance: .; CDR3aa: CAISESGGQGPYEQYF; CDR3nt: TGTGCCATCAGTGAGTCCGGTGGACAGGGCCCCTACGAGCAGTACTTC
d_gene: TRBD1; j_gene: TRBJ1-4; v_gene: TRBV19; abundance: .; CDR3aa: CASRAVYAFLLGQGTNEKLFF; CDR3nt: TGTGCCAGTAGGGCCGTGTACGCTTTCCTTCTGGGACAGGGAACTAATGAAAAACTGTTTTTT
d_gene: TRBD1; j_gene: TRBJ1-5; v_gene: TRBV30; abundance: few; CDR3aa: CAWSRGTGVLGNQPQHF; CDR3nt: TGTGCCTGGAGCAGAGGGACAGGCGTCCTCGGCAATCAGCCCCAGCATTTT
d_gene: TRBD1; j_gene: TRBJ2-3; v_gene: TRBV6-6; abundance: once; CDR3aa: CASSNKDRDSTDTQYF; CDR3nt: TGTGCCAGCAGTAACAAGGACAGGGATAGCACAGATACGCAGTATTTT
d_gene: TRBD1; j_gene: TRBJ2-1; v_gene: TRBV7-9; abundance: .; CDR3aa: CASSLVGTAYNEQFF; CDR3nt: TGTGCCAGCAGCTTAGTAGGGACAGCCTACAATGAGCAGTTCTTC
d_gene: .; j_gene: TRBJ1-4; v_gene: TRBV19; abundance: .; CDR3aa: CASRHGGDEKLFF; CDR3nt: TGTGCCAGTAGGCACGGGGGAGATGAAAAACTGTTTTTT
d_gene: TRBD2; j_gene: TRBJ2-7; v_gene: TRBV10-3; abundance: .; CDR3aa: CAIRVAGGNEQYF; CDR3nt: TGTGCCATCAGGGTAGCGGGAGGGAACGAGCAGTACTTC
d_gene: .; j_gene: TRBJ2-1; v_gene: TRBV20-1; abundance: once; CDR3aa: CSARRGPMPIF; CDR3nt: TGCAGTGCTAGACGGGGTCCGATGCCGATCTTC
d_gene: .; j_gene: TRBJ2-6; v_gene: TRBV3-1/TRBV3-2; abundance: .; CDR3aa: CASSQWGGPSGANVLTF; CDR3nt: TGTGCCAGCAGCCAATGGGGGGGCCCCTCTGGGGCCAACGTCCTGACTTTC
d_gene: TRBD1; j_gene: TRBJ2-7; v_gene: TRBV3-1/TRBV3-2; abundance: once; CDR3aa: CASSQGTGQYF; CDR3nt: TGTGCCAGCAGCCAAGGGACAGGCCAATACTTC
d_gene: .; j_gene: TRBJ1-4; v_gene: TRBV3-1/TRBV3-2; abundance: .; CDR3aa: CASSQGQGGFEKLFF; CDR3nt: TGTGCCAGCAGCCAAGGTCAGGGTGGATTTGAAAAACTGTTTTTT
d_gene: TRBD2; j_gene: TRBJ2-6; v_gene: TRBV19; abundance: .; CDR3aa: CATAGGPTSGANVLTF; CDR3nt: TGTGCCACTGCGGGGGGGCCTACATCTGGGGCCAACGTCCTGACTTTC
d_gene: .; j_gene: TRBJ1-2; v_gene: TRBV3-1/TRBV3-2; abundance: .; CDR3aa: CASSHQTAYYGYTF; CDR3nt: TGTGCCAGCAGCCATCAAACAGCTTATTATGGCTACACCTTC
d_gene: .; j_gene: TRBJ1-5; v_gene: TRBV5-1; abundance: .; CDR3aa: CASSLEGQINQPQHF; CDR3nt: TGCGCCAGCAGCTTGGAAGGACAGATCAATCAGCCCCAGCATTTT
d_gene: TRBD2; j_gene: TRBJ2-5; v_gene: TRBV7-2; abundance: few; CDR3aa: CASSSRTSGSFETQYF; CDR3nt: TGTGCCAGCAGCTCCAGGACTAGCGGGAGTTTCGAGACCCAGTACTTC
d_gene: TRBD1; j_gene: TRBJ2-2; v_gene: TRBV28; abundance: .; CDR3aa: CASSLYYRGRAGELFF; CDR3nt: TGTGCCAGCAGTTTATACTACAGGGGGCGAGCCGGGGAGCTGTTTTTT
d_gene: .; j_gene: TRBJ1-2; v_gene: TRBV6-5; abundance: .; CDR3aa: CASSYSAGNYGYTF; CDR3nt: TGTGCCAGCAGTTACTCGGCAGGGAACTATGGCTACACCTTC
d_gene: .; j_gene: TRBJ2-7; v_gene: TRBV9; abundance: few; CDR3aa: CASSAYGGEQYF; CDR3nt: TGTGCCAGCAGCGCCTACGGGGGAGAGCAGTACTTC
d_gene: TRBD1; j_gene: TRBJ2-1; v_gene: TRBV7-2; abundance: .; CDR3aa: CASSSRQGSNEQFF; CDR3nt: TGTGCCAGCAGCTCCCGACAGGGATCCAATGAGCAGTTCTTC
d_gene: .; j_gene: TRBJ2-6; v_gene: TRBV19; abundance: .; CDR3aa: CASTQISSGANVLTF; CDR3nt: TGTGCCAGCACACAAATCAGCTCTGGGGCCAACGTCCTGACTTTC
d_gene: TRBD1; j_gene: TRBJ1-1; v_gene: TRBV19; abundance: .; CDR3aa: CASSPGTGKGLNTEAFF; CDR3nt: TGTGCCAGTAGTCCCGGGACAGGGAAGGGGTTGAACACTGAAGCTTTCTTT
d_gene: TRBD2; j_gene: TRBJ2-2; v_gene: TRBV5-1; abundance: .; CDR3aa: CASSWVSGSNTGELFF; CDR3nt: TGCGCCAGCAGCTGGGTTAGCGGGTCGAACACCGGGGAGCTGTTTTTT
d_gene: TRBD2; j_gene: TRBJ2-1; v_gene: TRBV7-3; abundance: .; CDR3aa: CASSMLSGSNEQFF; CDR3nt: TGTGCCAGCAGCATGCTTAGCGGGAGCAATGAGCAGTTCTTC
d_gene: .; j_gene: TRBJ1-3; v_gene: TRBV5-1; abundance: few; CDR3aa: CASSPGTGNTIYF; CDR3nt: TGCGCCAGCAGCCCGGGGACAGGAAACACCATATATTTT
d_gene: .; j_gene: TRBJ2-1; v_gene: TRBV5-5; abundance: few; CDR3aa: CASSLALARYYNEQFF; CDR3nt: TGTGCCAGCAGCTTGGCGCTAGCCCGGTACTACAATGAGCAGTTCTTC
d_gene: .; j_gene: TRBJ2-1; v_gene: TRBV3-1/TRBV3-2; abundance: .; CDR3aa: CASTPLRSYNEQFF; CDR3nt: TGTGCCAGCACGCCCTTGAGGTCCTACAATGAGCAGTTCTTC
d_gene: .; j_gene: TRBJ2-3; v_gene: TRBV10-3; abundance: .; CDR3aa: CAISDPISGHTDTQYF; CDR3nt: TGTGCCATCAGTGACCCTATCTCGGGACACACAGATACGCAGTATTTT
d_gene: .; j_gene: TRBJ2-3; v_gene: TRBV6-2/TRBV6-3; abundance: .; CDR3aa: CASSYVRGSSTDTQYF; CDR3nt: TGTGCCAGCAGTTACGTTCGCGGGTCTAGCACAGATACGCAGTATTTT
d_gene: .; j_gene: TRBJ1-6; v_gene: TRBV11-2; abundance: .; CDR3aa: CASSPNQGLKGSPLHF; CDR3nt: TGTGCCAGCAGCCCCAACCAGGGTTTAAAGGGATCACCCCTCCACTTT
d_gene: .; j_gene: TRBJ2-5; v_gene: TRBV12-3/TRBV12-4; abundance: .; CDR3aa: CASSPSAETQYF; CDR3nt: TGTGCCAGCAGTCCCTCCGCGGAGACCCAGTACTTC
d_gene: .; j_gene: TRBJ2-7; v_gene: TRBV11-3; abundance: .; CDR3aa: CASSPRSYEQYF; CDR3nt: TGTGCCAGCAGCCCCCGGTCCTACGAGCAGTACTTC
d_gene: TRBD2; j_gene: TRBJ2-1; v_gene: TRBV27; abundance: .; CDR3aa: CASSFLTSGGVNEQFF; CDR3nt: TGTGCCAGCAGTTTTCTGACTAGCGGGGGGGTGAATGAGCAGTTCTTC
d_gene: .; j_gene: TRBJ1-4; v_gene: TRBV18; abundance: few; CDR3aa: CASSPSRTVTNEKLFF; CDR3nt: TGTGCCAGCTCACCTTCCCGGACAGTTACTAATGAAAAACTGTTTTTT
d_gene: TRBD2; j_gene: TRBJ2-7; v_gene: TRBV14; abundance: .; CDR3aa: CASSPGLAGRTGYEQYF; CDR3nt: TGTGCCAGCAGCCCGGGACTAGCGGGGAGGACTGGCTACGAGCAGTACTTC
d_gene: TRBD2; j_gene: TRBJ2-1; v_gene: TRBV4-3; abundance: .; CDR3aa: CASSHTPSGASYNEQFF; CDR3nt: TGCGCCAGCAGCCACACCCCTAGCGGGGCCTCCTACAATGAGCAGTTCTTC
d_gene: TRBD1; j_gene: TRBJ1-6; v_gene: TRBV19; abundance: .; CDR3aa: CASSSTAGGNSPLHF; CDR3nt: TGTGCCAGTAGCTCTACCGCAGGGGGCAATTCACCCCTCCACTTT
d_gene: TRBD2; j_gene: TRBJ2-5; v_gene: TRBV7-2; abundance: .; CDR3aa: CASSPQLAVETQYF; CDR3nt: TGTGCCAGCAGCCCACAACTAGCGGTAGAGACCCAGTACTTC